The 20 T cell receptor beta chains below come from one sample, sequenced in a study of shared clonotypes between healthy human individuals. Sequencing was performed with immunoSEQ multiplex PCR; in TCRdb, only in-frame clones are kept and a portion is missing. The table records more than 1,200,000 clones, 98% to 99% of them present only once. Sequenced material: naive CD4+ T cells sorted from blood. The subset denotes: CD45RA+ positively selected. The receptors come from a man aged 30 to 45 in good health.

V is TRBV7-3 and J is TRBJ2-3; 7 bases map to TRBD2. In germline, CDR1 is SGHTA, CDR2 FQGTGA. The CDR3 totals 16 residues. Losses at the gene ends were 2 bases for V and 2 bases for J; bases not matched to a gene: 7. CDR3 loop: CASSLLPAGFTDTQYF. Here the CDR3 DNA reads TGTGCCAGCAGCTTATTACCAGCGGGGTTCACAGATACGCAGTATTTT.

V and J are TRBV28 and TRBJ2-1, with 10 bases that match TRBD2. The CDR3 is 14 residues long. Germline loops: CDR1 MDHEN, CDR2 SYDVKM. V gave up 10 bases and J gave up 4 bases; unmatched junction bases: 7. CDR3 residues: CATRAGGPYNEQFF. DNA of the CDR3: TGTGCCACCCGAGCGGGAGGGCCGTACAATGAGCAGTTCTTC.

A note on this clone: Other DNA sequences in the same sample also yield this CDR3. V is TRBV7-9 and J is TRBJ1-1; the D is unclear. Germline V gives CDR1 SEHNR, CDR2 FQNEAQ (reference sequence). The CDR3 is 13 residues long. V was cut by 3 bases and J by 1 base, with 6 bases left in between. CDR3 region: CASSLSANTEAFF. The DNA of the CDR3 is TGTGCCAGCAGCTTGTCGGCGAACACTGAAGCTTTCTTT.

The sample holds one count of this clone. The rearrangement joins TRBV19 to TRBJ2-4; D call uncertain. CDR3 length equals 13 residues. The V end was cut by 6 bases, the J end by 0 bases, with 6 bases between. The germline gives CDR1 LNHDA, CDR2 SQIVND (reference sequence). This CDR3 reads CASSGLAKNIQYF. The CDR3 DNA reads TGTGCCAGTAGCGGTCTAGCCAAAAACATTCAGTACTTC.

The chain links TRBV7-8 to TRBJ2-7; 7 bases are a match to TRBD1. Germline V gives CDR1 SGHVS, CDR2 FQNEAQ. After removal of 5 bases from V and 3 bases from J, the junction contained 10 bases not matched to a gene. The CDR3 loop spans 15 amino acids. CDR3 in DNA: TGTGCCAGCAGCATAGACAGGGTTTCGGGCTACGAGCAGTACTTC. Its protein is CASSIDRVSGYEQYF. Full variable domain (outside the CDR3, taken from reference TRBV7-8 and TRBJ2-7): GAGVSQSPRYKVAKRGQDVALRCDPISGHVSLFWYQQALGQGPEFLTYFQNEAQLDKSGLPSDRFFAERPEGSVSTLKIQRTQQEDSAVYLCASSIDRVSGYEQYFGPGTRLTVT.

The chain joins TRBV6-5 to TRBJ1-2; tentative D call: TRBD1 (6 bases). Germline values: CDR1 MNHEY, CDR2 SVGAGI. The V end lost 6 bases, the J end lost 7 bases, and 21 bases lay between the germline ends. The CDR3 loop spans 15 amino acids. The DNA for the CDR3 is TGTGCCAGCAGCAGCATGTTCGGGGGGCAAGGTGGCTACACCTTC. Encoded protein: CASSSMFGGQGGYTF.

V and J are TRBV28 and TRBJ1-2, with 7 positions matching TRBD1. The CDR3 has 14 residues. Germline lookup yields CDR1 MDHEN and CDR2 SYDVKM. V gave up 3 bases and J gave up 4 bases; unmatched junction bases: 5. CDR3 sequence (DNA): TGTGCCAGCAGTTTGGGCCGGGACAGCTATGGCTACACCTTC. Protein: CASSLGRDSYGYTF.

V gene TRBV11-2 combines with J gene TRBJ2-2; 14 nucleotides align to TRBD2. Per germline, CDR1 SGHAT and CDR2 FQNNGV. V lost 7 bases and J lost 5; bases outside the gene matches: 6. This CDR3 has 16 residues. As DNA, the CDR3 is TGTGCCAGCAACCGAGGACTAGCGGGAGGAACCGGGGAGCTGTTTTTT. Protein: CASNRGLAGGTGELFF.

This clone has only one observation. The chain has TRBV5-6 and TRBJ1-1; TRBD1 might be the D (6 bases). The CDR3 extends over 15 amino acids. V gave up 0 bases and J gave up 0 bases, with 9 bases separating them. From germline, CDR1 is SGHDT and CDR2 YYEEEE. This CDR3 reads CASSLETGLNTEAFF. The CDR3 DNA reads as TGTGCCAGCAGCTTGGAAACAGGGTTGAACACTGAAGCTTTCTTT.

This clone appeared a single time. The chain is built from TRBV5-4 and TRBJ2-1, with 7 bases that match TRBD2. V lost 0 bases and J lost 6; bases outside the gene matches: 6. Germline lookup yields CDR1 SGHNT and CDR2 YYREEE (reference sequence). This CDR3 region has 15 residues. The CDR3 here is CASSLGGSGPNEQFF. Written as DNA, the CDR3 is TGTGCCAGCAGCTTGGGCGGGAGTGGGCCCAATGAGCAGTTCTTC.

V and J are TRBV5-6 and TRBJ1-1; D uncertain. V shed 2 bases and J shed 8 bases, with 10 bases lying between them. The CDR3 totals 12 residues. Germline V gene sequence: CDR1 SGHDT, CDR2 YYEEEE. The CDR3 DNA follows: TGTGCCAGCAGCTTCGGACTGATGGAAGCTTTCTTT. The encoded protein is CASSFGLMEAFF.

V gene TRBV7-2 combines with J gene TRBJ2-1; TRBD2 aligns across 7 bases. Trimming cost V 1 base and J 5 bases; bases outside gene matches: 8. Germline CDR1 is SGHTA and CDR2 is FQGNSA. This CDR3 is built from 16 residues. The CDR3 DNA reads as TGTGCCAGCAGCTTAGAAGCGGGATCCAGTAACAATGAGCAGTTCTTC. It encodes CASSLEAGSSNNEQFF.

This chain uses TRBV14 with TRBJ1-3, with D unclear. V was clipped by 5 bases and J by 0 bases, with 5 bases between them. CDR3 length: 13 residues. Germline lookup yields CDR1 SGHDN and CDR2 FVKESK. CDR3 nucleotide sequence: TGTGCCAGCAGCTCCATCTCTGGAAACACCATATATTTT. Its translation: CASSSISGNTIYF.

The V gene is TRBV7-9, the J gene TRBJ1-5, with no clear D. CDR1 SEHNR and CDR2 FQNEAQ come from the germline V gene (reference sequence). CDR3 size: 15 residues. The germline V and J ends were trimmed by 1 base and 4 bases, with 11 bases remaining between them. This CDR3 reads CASSLGVSGNQPQHF. As DNA, the CDR3 is TGTGCCAGCAGCTTAGGGGTTTCCGGGAATCAGCCCCAGCATTTT.

The rearrangement joins TRBV6-4 to TRBJ2-7; TRBD2 agrees at 12 bases. CDR3 size: 15 residues. The V gene's germline CDR1 is MRHNA and CDR2 SNTAGT. Trimming at V came to 6 bases and at J to 4 bases, leaving 7 bases not matched to a gene. The CDR3 sequence: CASSPPTSGSYEQYF. CDR3 bases: TGTGCCAGCAGCCCCCCGACTAGCGGGAGTTACGAGCAGTACTTC.

V usage is TRBV5-6 and J usage is TRBJ2-1; a possible D gene is TRBD2 (6 bases). The CDR3 runs 15 residues. The V end lost 4 bases, the J end lost 1 base, and 12 bases lay between the germline ends. Germline V CDR1 and CDR2: SGHDT, YYEEEE. CDR3 sequence: CASSRWEDSYNEQFF. As DNA, the CDR3 is TGTGCCAGCAGCCGCTGGGAGGATTCCTACAATGAGCAGTTCTTC.

The CDR3 DNA follows: TGTGCCAGCAGTCGGACAGGGGCCACTGAAGCTTTCTTT. Its protein is CASSRTGATEAFF. This chain uses TRBV28 with TRBJ1-1; 9 bases agree with TRBD1. Germline CDR1 and CDR2: MDHEN and SYDVKM. The CDR3 length is 13 residues. J gave up 4 bases and V 5 bases, and 2 bases lay outside the gene matches.

This chain links TRBV9 with TRBJ1-4; D is perhaps TRBD1 (5 bases). V was cut by 4 bases and J by 0 bases, with 7 bases left in between. Per the germline V gene, CDR1 is SGDLS and CDR2 is YYNGEE. This CDR3 is built from 14 residues. In DNA form, the CDR3 reads TGTGCCAGCAGCCTGGGGGCAACTAATGAAAAACTGTTTTTT. Its translation: CASSLGATNEKLFF. The full variable domain, its missing parts supplied by reference TRBV9 and TRBJ1-4, is DSGVTQTPKHLITATGQRVTLRCSPRSGDLSVYWYQQSLDQGLQFLIQYYNGEERAKGNILERFSAQQFPDLHSELNLSSLELGDSALYFCASSLGATNEKLFFGSGTQLSVL.

The chain recombines TRBV19 with TRBJ2-3; 11 positions agree with TRBD1. CDR1 is LNHDA, CDR2 SQIVND, per germline (reference sequence). The CDR3 length is 16 residues. The trim removed 5 bases at V and 4 bases at J, leaving 8 bases unmatched. CDR3 protein: CASSFLGQGASDTQYF. CDR3 bases: TGTGCCAGTAGTTTCCTCGGACAGGGGGCTTCAGATACGCAGTATTTT.

The gene calls are TRBV19 and TRBJ2-1, with 9 bases identical to TRBD1. CDR3 length equals 13 residues. The V gene end was trimmed by 11 bases and the J gene end by 5 bases; junction bases not matched to a gene: 7. Germline V gene data show CDR1 as LNHDA and CDR2 as SQIVND (reference sequence). CDR3 in DNA: TGTGCCGCCTCCGGGACAGGGAACAATGAGCAGTTCTTC. This codes for CAASGTGNNEQFF.